These T cell receptor beta chains were read from a single sample in a study of T-cell reconstitution after alpha-beta-depleted transplantation in children. TCRdb re-derived calls from the PCR reads in MiXCR, one entry per CDR3 protein. The sample lists some 640,000 distinct CDR3 sequences, roughly 17% occurring once. The sample in question was PBMCs from the stem cell graft donor, obtained from the stem cell graft. Receptors originate from a human donor who donated a stem cell graft to a child with acute myeloid leukemia. Each CDR3 is given with its conserved first and last residue. A D gene is named only where the DNA matches it firmly. The size entry is marked missing in some rows and otherwise reads once, few, many or a size class.

abundance | j_gene | v_gene | d_gene | CDR3nt | CDR3aa
many | TRBJ1-5 | TRBV19 | TRBD1 | TGTGCCAGTAACGAAGCCAGGGGGCGTCGGAGCAATCAGCCCCAGCATTTT | CASNEARGRRSNQPQHF
few | TRBJ2-7 | TRBV10-3 | - | TGTGCCATCAGTGGCCCAGGGAGCTCCTACGAGCAGTACTTC | CAISGPGSSYEQYF
many | TRBJ2-5 | TRBV4-3 | - | TGCGCCAGCAGCCCTCTCGTAGGCAACCAAGAGACCCAGTACTTC | CASSPLVGNQETQYF
many | TRBJ2-1 | TRBV20-1 | - | TGCAGTGCTAGATCGAGCGATTTCTCCTACAATGAGCAGTTCTTC | CSARSSDFSYNEQFF
many | TRBJ2-1 | TRBV13 | TRBD2 | TGTGCCAGCAGCTTAGGGCGGGGGGCCTACAATGAGCAGTTCTTC | CASSLGRGAYNEQFF
- | TRBJ1-5 | TRBV7-2 | TRBD1 | TGTGCCAGCAGACCTTACGGGACAGGCAGCAATCAGCCCCAGCATTTT | CASRPYGTGSNQPQHF
many | TRBJ1-6 | TRBV11-2 | TRBD1 | TGTGCCAGCAGCTTCACTTATCAGGGGGGGATTAGTAATTCACCCCTCCACTTT | CASSFTYQGGISNSPLHF
- | TRBJ1-5 | TRBV7-2 | - | TGTGCCAGCAGCCACGACCGTCCTCCCCAGCATTTT | CASSHDRPPQHF
many | TRBJ1-5 | TRBV20-1 | - | TGCAGTGCTAGTAAGGGGGGTGGTCAGCCCCAGCATTTT | CSASKGGGQPQHF
few | TRBJ2-3 | TRBV28 | - | TGTGCCAGCAGTTTTAAGGCAGGAACAGATACGCAGTATTTT | CASSFKAGTDTQYF
many | TRBJ1-5 | TRBV20-1 | - | TGCAGTGCTAGAGATCCCGGGAATCAGCCCCAGCATTTT | CSARDPGNQPQHF
many | TRBJ1-1 | TRBV20-1 | - | TGCAGTGCTAGTAAGGCAGAAGCTTTCTTT | CSASKAEAFF
many | TRBJ1-2 | TRBV29-1 | TRBD1 | TGCAGCGTTGGGGGACAGGGGGTTGGCTACACCTTC | CSVGGQGVGYTF
- | TRBJ2-5 | TRBV6-2/TRBV6-3 | - | TGTGCCAGCAGTTACTATCCCGGGGAGACCCAGTACTTC | CASSYYPGETQYF
- | TRBJ2-5 | TRBV7-9 | - | TGTGCCAGCAGCTTAGCGCCATTGAACAGGCAAGAGACCCAGTACTTC | CASSLAPLNRQETQYF
- | TRBJ1-6 | TRBV20-1 | - | TGCAGTGCTAGAGCGGACCCTTCCCCGGAGCATTCACCCCTCCACTTT | CSARADPSPEHSPLHF
many | TRBJ1-3 | TRBV9 | - | TGTGCCAGCAGCGCCGTACTCTCTGGAAACACCATATATTTT | CASSAVLSGNTIYF
many | TRBJ1-1 | TRBV6-2/TRBV6-3 | - | TGTGCCTCCTCCCCCAACGGGTTGCGGGTCACTGAAGCTTTCTTT | CASSPNGLRVTEAFF
many | TRBJ2-1 | TRBV12-3/TRBV12-4 | - | TGTGCGTCAGGGCGGCACAATGAGCAGTTCTTC | CASGRHNEQFF
few | TRBJ2-5 | TRBV7-2 | - | TGTGCCAGCAGCTTAAGAAGCGTCCGGCTAACCGAAGAGACCCAGTACTTC | CASSLRSVRLTEETQYF
- | TRBJ1-3 | TRBV4-2 | - | TGTGCCAGCAGCCAAGGACAGGCGACTTCTGGAAACACCATATATTTT | CASSQGQATSGNTIYF
many | TRBJ2-3 | TRBV20-1 | TRBD2 | TGCAGTGCCACCGCGGGGGACTACACAGATACGCAGTATTTT | CSATAGDYTDTQYF
- | TRBJ2-3 | TRBV20-1 | - | TGCAGTGCTAGAATCGCTAGCACAGATACGCAGTATTTT | CSARIASTDTQYF
few | TRBJ1-4 | TRBV7-2 | - | TGTGCCAGCAGCTTATTGCCGCAGGCCAGCGATGAAAAACTGTTTTTT | CASSLLPQASDEKLFF
few | TRBJ2-3 | TRBV11-2 | - | TGTGCCAGCAGTTTCGGCATCCCTTACACAGATACGCAGTATTTT | CASSFGIPYTDTQYF
many | TRBJ2-7 | TRBV7-9 | - | TGTGCCAGCAGCCCTCGCGTCCTGAGGCCCTACGAGCAGTACTTC | CASSPRVLRPYEQYF
few | TRBJ1-1 | TRBV12-3/TRBV12-4 | - | TGTGCCAGCAGTCTTAAAGGGTTTCCAGCTTTCTTT | CASSLKGFPAFF
few | TRBJ1-1 | TRBV7-9 | - | TGTGCCAGCAGCTTAGGGGCCAGGTGGGGCACTGAAGCTTTCTTT | CASSLGARWGTEAFF
- | TRBJ2-1 | TRBV12-3/TRBV12-4 | - | TGTGCCAGCAGACCCGGGACTCCCCGCTACAATGAGCAGTTCTTC | CASRPGTPRYNEQFF
many | TRBJ2-1 | TRBV5-1 | - | TGCGCCAGCAGCTTACTCGACGGCTACAATGAGCAGTTCTTC | CASSLLDGYNEQFF
- | TRBJ1-4 | TRBV9 | - | TGTGCCAGCAGCGTAGGAGGGGGAGGAGAAAAACTGTTTTTT | CASSVGGGGEKLFF
- | TRBJ1-2 | TRBV7-2 | - | TGTGCCAGCAGCACCAGACAGTTCTGGGGCTACACCTTC | CASSTRQFWGYTF
- | TRBJ2-1 | TRBV20-1 | - | TGCAGTGCTTCTGGGAGCTCCTACAATGGGCAGTTCTTC | CSASGSSYNGQFF
- | TRBJ2-1 | TRBV11-2 | - | TGTGCCAGCAGCTTAGGGTCGCGGGGGCCACCCTACAATGAGCAGTTCTTC | CASSLGSRGPPYNEQFF
many | TRBJ1-1 | TRBV20-1 | - | TGCAGTGCTAGATCTTCGAGCGACACTGAAGCTTTCTTT | CSARSSSDTEAFF
many | TRBJ2-1 | TRBV7-2 | - | TGTGCCAGCAGTTTACCGTATGGCAATGAGCAGTTCTTC | CASSLPYGNEQFF
- | TRBJ1-5 | TRBV30 | - | TGTGCCTGGACGGTCGGCCCTCATGGGCCCCAGCATTTT | CAWTVGPHGPQHF
- | TRBJ2-5 | TRBV7-2 | - | TGTGCCAGCAGCTTAGGTCTAGCCGACGAGACCCAGTACTTC | CASSLGLADETQYF
few | TRBJ2-7 | TRBV20-1 | - | TGCAGTGCTAGACCAGACGACGGTATCTACGAGCAGTACTTC | CSARPDDGIYEQYF
- | TRBJ1-2 | TRBV15 | - | TGTGCCACCAGCAGAGACCGGGGAGATGGCTACACCTTC | CATSRDRGDGYTF
few | TRBJ1-5 | TRBV29-1 | - | TGCAGCGTTGAGGGACCAAGGGGCCAGCCCCAGCATTTT | CSVEGPRGQPQHF
few | TRBJ2-7 | TRBV30 | - | TGTGCCTGGAGTACGATATACGAGCAGTACTTC | CAWSTIYEQYF
many | TRBJ1-2 | TRBV20-1 | - | TGCAGTGTCGGGGATCACTATGGCTACACCTTC | CSVGDHYGYTF
- | TRBJ2-7 | TRBV5-4 | - | TGTGCCAGCAGCTTGGTGGACAGACGGGCCTACGAGCAGTACTTC | CASSLVDRRAYEQYF